This TCR beta chain was sequenced in a study of memory CD4+ T cells and cytomegalovirus serostatus (dated by TCRdb to between 2019 and 2020). For the wider study: The approximately 35 healthy Belgian adults in the cohort included 9 who were CMV seropositive and 24 who were CMV seronegative. To replicate a published TCR-based CMV serostatus classifier, the study sequenced CD4+ memory TCRbeta repertoires from a Belgian cohort whose cytomegalovirus serostatus was known. The research as a whole found: Only CD4+CD45RO+ memory cells were sequenced, in contrast to the original study, in which naive and memory CD4+ and CD8+ populations were covered. CMV serostatus prediction reached a median bootstrapped AUC of 0.95 with the original framework and just over 0.9 with a US-trained random forest. The results were read as suggesting that the CMV-associated TCR signature is, for the most part, present in the CD4+ memory repertoire. Of roughly 170 previously reported CMV-associated TCRbeta sequences, 67 appeared in the CD4+ memory repertoires, each in one to five individuals. A median bootstrapped AUC of 0.95 with a 95% CI of 0.76-1.00 was achieved on the Belgian cohort by the original-framework classifier.

As regards this clone: What antigen it recognizes has not been identified. Within one base of it there is no much larger clone, and no base qualities were kept.

A FACSAria II was used to sort memory CD4+ T cells, defined as single viable CD3+CD4+CD8-CD45RO+ cells. To determine CMV serostatus, a Roche Elecsys assay was used that detects serum IgG against CMV pp150, pp28, p38 and p52. After the samples were thawed, total CD4+ T cells were enriched through positive selection using CD4 magnetic microbeads. The samples came from a different study that was designed specifically to examine the CD4+ T cell memory repertoire. Following standard operating procedures, peripheral blood mononuclear cells were isolated and cryopreserved, while serum was kept at -80 degrees C. CD3-PerCP (BW264/56), CD4-APC (RPA-T4), CD45RO-PE (UCHT1) and CD8-Pacific Orange (3B5) antibodies were used for staining, and non-viable cells were excluded with Sytox blue. V loses 0 bases at its end and J loses 10 bases; junction bases beyond the gene matches: 11. The CDR3 spans 15 residues, from the cysteine through the phenylalanine. Solely the CDR3 DNA is kept, with 45 bases framed from the first base. Reading the germline V gene gives CDR1 SGHRS and CDR2 YFSETQ.

The Quick-DNA Microprep Kit was used to extract genomic DNA from the sorted cells. Amplification of TCRbeta DNA was done with the immunoSEQ hsTCRbeta kit, following the protocol from the manufacturer. An Illumina MiSeq instrument was used to sequence the TCRbeta libraries. As for the original processing: Once out-of-frame sequences had been removed, approximately 2,000,000 distinct TCRbeta sequences were left, which works out to an average of roughly 67,000 per individual. Each individual was scored according to the count of fewer than 200 previously reported CMV-associated TCRbeta sequences and the total productive distinct TCRbeta count. A beta-binomial model was reimplemented in Python, and scikit-learn random forests with default parameters were trained on data from the US cohort. Classifier performance on the Belgian cohort was reported as the median AUC with percentile confidence intervals calculated over 10,000 bootstrap iterations. TCRdb re-hosts the immuneACCESS table, in-frame sequences only. Its copies lack some clones; in the studies checked, an unresolved V gene accounts for under half of them, and the cause for the rest is not known. That table furnishes V, J and clone size, whereas the DNA furnished D and trimming. For this sample there are 41,000 or so clones; roughly 77% appear just once. The ten top clones hold about 0.79% of the sample.

Sequencing used memory CD4+ T cells from blood. This TCR came from an adult in good health and CMV-seronegative. The rearrangement combines TRBV5-1 with TRBJ1-2; 8 of the junction bases match TRBD1. CDR3 reads: CASSLGGQAAGDYTF. The nucleotide sequence reads as follows: TGCGCCAGCAGCTTGGGGGGACAGGCGGCAGGAGACTACACCTTC.